The clone carrying this T cell receptor beta chain showed up just once. The germline CDR1 and CDR2 sequences are MNHEY and SMNVEV (reference sequence). Trimming took 3 bases from V and 3 from J; bases not matched to a gene: 4. This CDR3 contains 15 residues. Residents of under 25 US areas, aged about 18 to 89 years, made up the participants. Cohort placement rested on clinical history that participants reported themselves. Either two negative PCRs, clearance, or symptom resolution qualified Cohort 3 donors as recovered. The sample belongs to a study of blood T cell repertoires in COVID-19. Study details: Sites across the United States, Italy and Spain contributed samples from acute and convalescent COVID-19.

The protocol was immunoSEQ multiplex PCR, while the TCRdb copy is restricted to in-frame clones and leaves out a portion. The table includes 150,000 to 170,000 clones, about 80% detected once. The clonotype comes from a man between 45 and 60 years old who had recovered from COVID-19. V usage is TRBV27 and J usage is TRBJ2-2, with TRBD1 identical over 7 bases. Sequencing input: PBMCs or T cells enriched from blood (not recorded which). The CDR3 DNA sequence: TGTGCCAGCAGTTTTTTAGGGGGCGACACCGGGGAGCTGTTTTTT. Protein sequence: CASSFLGGDTGELFF.